The source of this TCR beta chain is a study of blood T cell repertoires in COVID-19. Study at large: T cells, B-cell-depleted T cells, or PBMCs provided the cDNA or gDNA that served as material.

Trimming cost V 5 bases and J 9 bases, with 9 bases left between them. The CDR3 covers 11 residues. Germline-derived CDR1 and CDR2 are SGHDT and YYEEEE. Original analysis: By means of reference gene primer amplification, nucleated cell counts were estimated. Sequencing used immunoSEQ multiplex PCR; TCRdb keeps in-frame clones, though not all of them. V and J calls and clone size come straight from that table; D and trimming were deduced from the DNA. The data hold about 230,000 clones, with roughly 84% observed a single time. The sample was peripheral blood. The chain joins TRBV5-6 to TRBJ2-1; D not resolved. The receptor's source is a man aged 40-50 years with acute or convalescent COVID-19. CDR3: CASRRSGEQFF. The CDR3 coding sequence is TGTGCCAGCAGGCGTAGTGGTGAGCAGTTCTTC.